This record covers a single T cell receptor (beta chain). These data originate in a study of cytomegalovirus exposure and HLA in healthy donors. The length of the CDR3 is 14 residues. Germline V gene lookup returns CDR1 MRHNA and CDR2 SNTAGT. Trimming took off 4 bases at V and 7 bases at J, with 14 bases between the two ends. From the approximately 120-subject validation cohort, which was separate from the roughly 700-subject first cohort, the donors were drawn. The assay was immunoSEQ multiplex PCR, and TCRdb's table has in-frame clones only and misses some. This sample yields around 130,000 clones, of which more than 70% are seen a single time; about 1.5% belongs to the top ten.

The genes are TRBV6-4 and TRBJ1-5; a possible D gene is TRBD1 (5 bases). This receptor was taken from a man younger than 40 in good health and CMV-seronegative. The sample taken for sequencing was PBMCs. Written as DNA, the CDR3 is TGTGCCAGCAGTGCCGTGGGGGGTGTGCAGCCCCAGCATTTT. Its protein product is CASSAVGGVQPQHF.